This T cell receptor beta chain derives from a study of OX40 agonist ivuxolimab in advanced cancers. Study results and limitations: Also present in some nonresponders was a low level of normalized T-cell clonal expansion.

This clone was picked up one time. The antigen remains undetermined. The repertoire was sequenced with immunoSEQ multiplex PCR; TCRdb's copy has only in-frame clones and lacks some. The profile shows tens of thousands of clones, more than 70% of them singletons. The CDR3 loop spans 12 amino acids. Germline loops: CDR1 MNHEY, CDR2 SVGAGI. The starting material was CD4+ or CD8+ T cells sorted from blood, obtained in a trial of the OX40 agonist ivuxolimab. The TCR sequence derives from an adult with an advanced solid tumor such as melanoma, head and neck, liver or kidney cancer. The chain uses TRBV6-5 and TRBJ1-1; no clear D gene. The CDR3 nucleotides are TGTGCGAGCGCCCCAGTGGGCTCTGAAGCTTTCTTT. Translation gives CASAPVGSEAFF.